The rows below give T cell receptor beta chains drawn from one sample of a study of shared clonotypes between healthy human individuals. Clones were sequenced by immunoSEQ multiplex PCR, and TCRdb holds only the in-frame ones, with some missing. Found here are 2 million to 2.5 million clones, roughly 95% of them singletons; the top ten hold around 0.13%. The sequenced sample consisted of naive CD4+ T cells sorted from blood. Source of these receptors: a man aged 18 to 29 in good health. Each CDR3 is given without its conserved first and last residue. The order of the fields is V gene, CDR3 protein.

>TRBV2
ASNRGALGETQY
>TRBV2
ASRWTPPGSNSGNTIY
>TRBV18
ASSPEGSGSSNYGYT
>TRBV5-4
ASSQDSLEKLF
>TRBV28
ASSIGTSPSGDTQY
>TRBV2
ASNPTGIPYEQY
>TRBV30
AWNLDRGETQY
>TRBV9
ASSVGDGNYEQY
>TRBV14
ASSQDLFFSTDTQY
>TRBV5-1
ASSTSLVQETQY
>TRBV18
ASSPMGLPPESQQY
>TRBV5-1
ASTTQGMLLNEQF
>TRBV19
ASSISGGNSNQPQH
>TRBV10-2
ASSIWQGRDEQY
>TRBV10-1
ASSELINTEAF
>TRBV25-1
ASAPWGVQPQH
>TRBV5-4
ASSGGRRGGNRNEQF
>TRBV7-9
ASSPRGTLYNEQF
>TRBV2
ASSGQPHPYEQY
>TRBV5-1
ASSVDNANEKLF
>TRBV7-3
ASSQQGDGTEAF
>TRBV5-1
ASSRQSTDTQY
>TRBV5-1
ASSFTGNSGANVLT
>TRBV18
ASSPPNWGAEAF
>TRBV5-1
ASSPTAGTGVEEQY
>TRBV2
ASRLAGLWDNEQF
>TRBV30
AWRLRDIPQETQY
>TRBV9
ASSVQPSSYEQY
>TRBV2
ASSGRTNWSYEQY
>TRBV4-1
ASSPQGIGELF
>TRBV5-6
ASSFTDRESGEQF
>TRBV18
ASSRLLQETQY
>TRBV2
ASSEIRGPPFYEQY
>TRBV19
ASSPRDTLTYEQY
>TRBV10-3
AISESSTYTQY
>TRBV10-1
ASSIDRGQDSPLH
>TRBV27
ASTRLNTGELF
>TRBV6-6
ASRQGDYGYT
>TRBV10-2
ASSEQFEAF
>TRBV2
ASSEQLSGNTIY
>TRBV27
ASSSGGAYNEQF
>TRBV7-4
ASSPTKQQPQH
>TRBV27
ASSNRGEYEQY
>TRBV18
ASSQSQGRTEAF
>TRBV19
ASSRGTGFVEQY
>TRBV2
ASSEHAGVHEQF
>TRBV18
ASSPGGQQPQH
>TRBV18
ASSPVTGQGETQY
>TRBV4-3
ASSQGLRGEQY
>TRBV7-2
ASSESRTQNNEQF
>TRBV2
ASSEARYEQY
>TRBV5-1
ASSSRTGLAGSYEQY
>TRBV27
ASSRQHEDIQY
>TRBV11-3
ASSSGGTNYNEQF
>TRBV30
AWSVRGNSGNTIY